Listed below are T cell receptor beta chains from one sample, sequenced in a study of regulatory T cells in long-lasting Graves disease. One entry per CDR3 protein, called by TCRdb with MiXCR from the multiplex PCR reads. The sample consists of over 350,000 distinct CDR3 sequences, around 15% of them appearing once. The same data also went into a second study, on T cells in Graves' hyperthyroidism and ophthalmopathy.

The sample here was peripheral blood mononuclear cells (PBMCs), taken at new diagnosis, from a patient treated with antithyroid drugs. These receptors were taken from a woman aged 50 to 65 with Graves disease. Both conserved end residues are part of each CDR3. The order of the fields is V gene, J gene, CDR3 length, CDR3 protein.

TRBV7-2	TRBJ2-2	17	CASSLATSGRPTGELFF
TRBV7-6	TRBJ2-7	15	CASSLGPDIGYEQYF
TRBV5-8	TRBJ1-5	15	CASRTTGGPNQPQHF
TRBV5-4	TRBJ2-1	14	CASSFAGENNEQFF
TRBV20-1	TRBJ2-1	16	CSAHLEGVWWGNEQFF
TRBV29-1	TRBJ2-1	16	CSVARLAGGSYNGQFF
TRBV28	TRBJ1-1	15	CASIGTGGSGTEAFF
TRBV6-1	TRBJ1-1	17	CASSEAGGFEMNTEAFF
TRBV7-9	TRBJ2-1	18	CASSLTSRPSGSLNEQFF
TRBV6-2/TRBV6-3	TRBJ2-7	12	CASGEAQYEQYF
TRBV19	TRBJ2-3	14	CASSIDPGTITQYF
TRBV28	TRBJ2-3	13	CASRGFGVDTQYF
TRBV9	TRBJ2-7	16	CASSVPTEVRFYEQYF
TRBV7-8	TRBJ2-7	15	CASNDLLYATYEQYF
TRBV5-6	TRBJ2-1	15	CASSQGLAGGYEQFF
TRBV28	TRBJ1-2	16	CASSLRRDSYSYGYTF
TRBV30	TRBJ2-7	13	CAWRSSGLGEQYF
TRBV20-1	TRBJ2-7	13	CSAPQRDSYEQYF
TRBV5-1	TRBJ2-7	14	CASSLGDFYYEQYF
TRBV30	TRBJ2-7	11	CAWKKVYEQYF
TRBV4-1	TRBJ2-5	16	CASSQGLDRAVETQYF
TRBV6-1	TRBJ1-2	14	CASSQDLGVRGYTF
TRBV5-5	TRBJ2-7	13	CASSRDRSYEQYF
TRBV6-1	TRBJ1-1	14	CASKRDFKNTEAFF
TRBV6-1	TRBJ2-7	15	CASISVSGPSYEQYF
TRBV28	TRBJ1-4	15	CASSFGQGGGEKLFF
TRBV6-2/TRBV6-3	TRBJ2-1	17	CASSYGLRGGVKNEQFF
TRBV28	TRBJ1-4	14	CASSLGGVREKLFF
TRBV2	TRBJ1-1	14	CASIPGAMNTEAFF
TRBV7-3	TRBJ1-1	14	CASSLRRSSTEAFF
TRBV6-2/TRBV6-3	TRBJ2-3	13	CASHGLAGHTQYF
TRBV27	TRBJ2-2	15	CASSSLAGRTGELFF
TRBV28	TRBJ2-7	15	CASSRRVRGSYEQYF
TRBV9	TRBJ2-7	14	CASSVGTEFYEQYF
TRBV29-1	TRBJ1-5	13	CSVLTGRDQPQHF
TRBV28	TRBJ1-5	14	CASSLDREDQPQHF
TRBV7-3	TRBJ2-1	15	CASSLGVAGGNEQFF
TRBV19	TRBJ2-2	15	CASSIGGASAGELFF
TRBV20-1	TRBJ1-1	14	CSARASGTVAEAFF
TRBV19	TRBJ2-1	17	CASSDQPGLAGGNEQFF
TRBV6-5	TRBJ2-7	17	CASSYSSVDIRFYEQYF
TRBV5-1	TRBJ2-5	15	CASSPGAGGQETQYF